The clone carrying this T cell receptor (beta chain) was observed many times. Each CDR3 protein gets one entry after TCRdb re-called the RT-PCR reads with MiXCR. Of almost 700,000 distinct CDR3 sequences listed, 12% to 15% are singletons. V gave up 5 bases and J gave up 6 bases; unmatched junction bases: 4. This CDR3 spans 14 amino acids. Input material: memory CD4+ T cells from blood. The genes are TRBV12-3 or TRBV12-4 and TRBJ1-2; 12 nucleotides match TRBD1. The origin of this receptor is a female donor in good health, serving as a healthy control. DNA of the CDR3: TGTGCCAGCAGTCGGGACAGGGGGCGGGATGGCTACACCTTC. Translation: CASSRDRGRDGYTF.